This entry features one T cell receptor beta chain sequence. This sample also contains other DNA sequences that code for the same CDR3. J was trimmed by 4 bases and V by 6 bases; bases with no gene match: 11. This CDR3 region has 17 residues. Germline CDR1 MDHEN, CDR2 SYDVKM. This sample is drawn from a study of control samples from healthy donors and cancer patients. The assay was immunoSEQ multiplex PCR, and TCRdb's table has in-frame clones only and misses some. The table shows 150,000 to 200,000 clones, with around 91% occurring only once. The J gene is TRBJ2-2, the V gene TRBV28; 10 nucleotides line up with TRBD1. Sequencing was done on a sample of blood. The source is a woman between 45 and 60 years old in good health. The CDR3: CASRPGQGRRGTGELFF. CDR3 bases: TGTGCCAGCAGGCCGGGACAGGGGCGCCGAGGCACCGGGGAGCTGTTTTTT.